These 25 T cell receptor beta chains were sequenced from one sample in a study of blood T cell repertoires in COVID-19. TCRdb's copy holds only in-frame clones and misses some; the assay was immunoSEQ multiplex PCR. The sample comprises 150,000 to 250,000 clones, 65% to 90% of which are singletons, and roughly 12% rests with the top ten. The sequencing input was PBMCs or T cells enriched from blood (not recorded which). The receptors here all came from a man aged 35-49 years who had recovered from COVID-19.

The chain is built from TRBV19 and TRBJ1-5, with 9 bases aligning to TRBD1. CDR1 and CDR2 from the germline V gene are LNHDA and SQIVND (reference sequence). The V and J ends lost 7 bases and 0 bases, in that order; junction bases with no gene match: 7. The CDR3 consists of 16 residues. CDR3 sequence (DNA): TGTGCCAGTACCCCGGGACAGGGACGTAGCAATCAGCCCCAGCATTTT. It translates to CASTPGQGRSNQPQHF.

The V call is TRBV27, the J call TRBJ1-2, with TRBD1 matching 10 bases. The CDR3 covers 13 residues. Germline V CDR1 and CDR2: MNHEY, SMNVEV (reference sequence). Trimming took 5 bases from V and 8 from J; bases not matched to a gene: 5. The CDR3 region has the DNA TGTGCCAGCAGTATTCGGACAGGGGGAGGCTACACCTTC. It codes for CASSIRTGGGYTF.

The V gene is TRBV5-8, the J gene TRBJ1-3; unclear D gene. V lost 3 bases to trimming and J lost 0 bases, with 10 bases between them. The CDR3 loop spans 15 amino acids. The germline V gene encodes CDR1 SGHTS and CDR2 YDEGEE. CDR3 in amino acids: CASSSPRSSGNTIYF. The CDR3 DNA sequence: TGTGCCAGCAGCTCACCACGGAGCTCTGGAAACACCATATATTTT.

The rearrangement joins TRBV7-9 to TRBJ2-1; D possibly corresponds to TRBD2 (6 bases). The CDR3 contains 15 residues. CDR1 SEHNR and CDR2 FQNEAQ come from the germline V gene (reference sequence). Trimming took 6 bases from V and 6 from J, leaving 18 bases between them. Here the CDR3 DNA reads TGTGCCAGCAGGACCGGGTGGGACTCCCCCAATGAGCAGTTCTTC. This gives the protein CASRTGWDSPNEQFF.

A few counts support this clone. The chain uses TRBV11-2 and TRBJ1-2; no clear D gene. This CDR3 has 12 amino acids. Germline values: CDR1 SGHAT, CDR2 FQNNGV. V was pared by 5 bases and J by 4 bases, with 8 bases between. For the CDR3, the DNA is TGTGCCAGCAGCAGACCGGGCTATGGCTACACCTTC. This sequence encodes CASSRPGYGYTF.

V and J are TRBV10-3 and TRBJ2-2, with 8 bases fitting TRBD1. The CDR3 is 17 amino acids. The ends lost 6 bases at V and 3 bases at J; junction bases unmatched: 12. Germline V gene sequence: CDR1 ENHRY, CDR2 SYGVKD. CDR3 residues: CAIRSRDRGGHTGELFF. The CDR3 nucleotides read TGTGCCATCAGGTCTCGCGACAGGGGCGGTCACACCGGGGAGCTGTTTTTT.

This clone showed up just a few times. The chain employs TRBV9 and TRBJ2-7, with D maybe TRBD1 (6 bases). Trimming stripped 1 base from V and 3 bases from J, with 11 bases between. CDR1 and CDR2 (germline): SGDLS, YYNGEE. The CDR3 spans 14 residues. This CDR3 is CASSVSADSYEQYV. CDR3 DNA: TGTGCCAGCAGCGTAAGCGCGGACAGCTACGAGCAGTACGTC.

This clone has only a few counts. The V call is TRBV7-2, the J call TRBJ1-2; the match to TRBD1 covers 8 bases. Per germline, CDR1 SGHTA and CDR2 FQGNSA. V lost 5 bases and J lost 4; bases outside the gene matches: 6. The CDR3 is 14 residues long. CDR3 coding DNA: TGTGCCAGCAGCGGACAGGGCGGAGGCTATGGCTACACCTTC. It translates to CASSGQGGGYGYTF.

V gene TRBV2 combines with J gene TRBJ1-6, with 7 bases fitting TRBD1. The CDR3 has 15 amino acids. Unmatched junction bases numbered 10, after V lost 6 bases and J lost 8 bases. Germline-derived CDR1 and CDR2 are SNHLY and FYNNEI. DNA for the CDR3: TGTGCCAGCAGATCAGACAGGGCTCGTTATTCACCCCTCCACTTT. It codes for CASRSDRARYSPLHF.

The chain is built from TRBV6-9 and TRBJ1-1, with D possibly TRBD1 on 6 matching bases. CDR1 and CDR2 (germline): MNHGY, SVAAGI. The CDR3 has 14 amino acids. Trimming removed 4 bases at V and 1 base at J, with 10 bases between. This CDR3 is CASSWTDSNTEAFF. Here the CDR3 DNA reads TGTGCCAGCAGTTGGACAGATTCGAACACTGAAGCTTTCTTT.

The chain carries TRBV5-4 and TRBJ1-6; a weak D match, TRBD1 (5 bases). V lost 0 bases and J 10 bases, leaving 11 bases between the germline ends. The length of the CDR3 is 14 residues. The germline V gene has CDR1 SGHNT and CDR2 YYREEE (reference sequence). The CDR3 loop is CASSLVREGSPLHF. The CDR3 coding sequence is TGTGCCAGCAGCTTGGTCAGGGAGGGATCACCCCTCCACTTT.

The rearrangement links TRBV7-9 to TRBJ1-1; 8 nucleotides line up with TRBD1. The CDR3 totals 13 residues. In germline, CDR1 is SEHNR, CDR2 FQNEAQ (reference sequence). V shed 5 bases, J shed 11 bases, and the junction held 10 bases outside the gene matches. The CDR3 DNA follows: TGTGCCAGCAGCCTCGGACAGGGCCGCCGGGCTTTCTTT. Protein: CASSLGQGRRAFF.

This clone was counted a few times. This CDR3 reads CASSLGRSYEQYV. CDR3 nucleotide sequence: TGTGCCAGCAGCTTGGGGAGGTCCTACGAGCAGTACGTC. The V and J genes are TRBV5-6 and TRBJ2-7; D perhaps matches TRBD2 (5 bases). CDR1 and CDR2 from the germline V gene are SGHDT and YYEEEE. Trimming stripped 0 bases from V and 1 base from J, with 5 bases between. The CDR3 contains 13 residues.

The chain employs TRBV27 and TRBJ1-1, with D possibly TRBD1 on 6 matching bases. Germline CDR1 reads MNHEY; CDR2 reads SMNVEV (reference sequence). CDR3 size: 15 residues. Between the trimmed V and J ends, which lost 1 base and 1 base, there was a span of 10 bases. In DNA form, the CDR3 reads TGTGCCAGCAGTTTATTCAGGGGCGGGAACACTGAAGCTTTCTTT. Translation gives CASSLFRGGNTEAFF.

This chain connects TRBV5-8 to TRBJ2-2; 7 bases line up with TRBD2. The CDR3 is made up of 14 amino acids. The junction had 8 bases not matched to a gene; V was cut back by 5 bases and J by 7 bases. Germline assignment: CDR1 SGHTS and CDR2 YDEGEE. CDR3 residues: CASRWRELGGELFF. DNA of the CDR3: TGTGCCAGCAGATGGCGGGAGCTAGGCGGGGAGCTGTTTTTT.

The table lists this clone with a count of one. The chain uses TRBV28 and TRBJ2-7; 9 bases line up with TRBD2. Germline V gene data show CDR1 as MDHEN and CDR2 as SYDVKM. The CDR3 is 14 amino acids. Germline trimming cut 7 bases from V and 5 bases from J; bases unmatched to any gene: 9. CDR3 sequence reads: CASKDSGSANEQYF. The CDR3 DNA reads as TGTGCCAGCAAAGATAGCGGGAGTGCCAACGAGCAGTACTTC.

The chain employs TRBV5-1 and TRBJ2-5, with 9 bases fitting TRBD1. Germline assignment: CDR1 SGHRS and CDR2 YFSETQ. The CDR3 sequence is 16 residues long. The V segment lost 0 bases and the J segment 2 bases; nucleotides outside the gene matches: 5. In DNA form, the CDR3 reads TGCGCCAGCAGCTTGGGTGGGACAGGGTCTCAAGAGACCCAGTACTTC. This codes for CASSLGGTGSQETQYF. Drawing the rest from reference TRBV5-1 and TRBJ2-5, the complete variable domain is KAGVTQTPRYLIKTRGQQVTLSCSPISGHRSVSWYQQTPGQGLQFLFEYFSETQRNKGNFPGRFSGRQFSNSRSEMNVSTLELGDSALYLCASSLGGTGSQETQYFGPGTRLLVL.

The chain uses TRBV5-1 and TRBJ2-7, with 9 bases identical to TRBD2. Germline V gene data show CDR1 as SGHRS and CDR2 as YFSETQ. Trimming took 4 bases from V and 4 from J; bases not matched to a gene: 9. The CDR3 loop spans 15 amino acids. The CDR3 nucleotides read TGCGCCAGCAGCAGGTTAGCGGGAGTAGGATACGAGCAGTACTTC. This gives the protein CASSRLAGVGYEQYF.

The gene calls are TRBV6-5 and TRBJ2-1; D ambiguous. V lost 4 bases to trimming and J lost 10 bases, with 8 bases between them. The CDR3 consists of 11 residues. Germline loops: CDR1 MNHEY, CDR2 SVGAGI. The CDR3 sequence is CASSSEAEQFF. The CDR3 nucleotides read TGTGCCAGCAGTTCCGAGGCGGAGCAGTTCTTC.

Written as DNA, the CDR3 is TGTGCCAGCAGCTTAGGAGGGACAGGGAACACTGAAGCTTTCTTT. It specifies CASSLGGTGNTEAFF. The genes are TRBV11-1 and TRBJ1-1, with TRBD1 matching over 8 bases. The junction had 2 bases not matched to a gene; V was cut back by 1 base and J by 1 base. CDR1 and CDR2 (germline): SGHAT, FQDESV (reference sequence). The CDR3 extends over 15 amino acids.

This clone has only one observation. J is TRBJ1-1 and V is TRBV7-3, with TRBD1 as a possible D gene (5 bases). The CDR3 contains 13 residues. Germline loops: CDR1 SGHTA, CDR2 FQGTGA. The germline V and J ends were trimmed by 5 bases and 1 base, with 8 bases remaining between them. Here the CDR3 DNA reads TGTGCCAGCAGCCGAGACAGGAACACTGAAGCTTTCTTT. This sequence encodes CASSRDRNTEAFF.

This rearrangement joins TRBV10-3 to TRBJ1-2, with 8 bases fitting TRBD1. Trimming at V came to 6 bases and at J to 5 bases, leaving 5 bases not matched to a gene. Germline V CDR1 and CDR2: ENHRY, SYGVKD. This CDR3 is built from 13 residues. The CDR3 DNA follows: TGTGCCATCAGCATACAGGGGGGGTATGGCTACACCTTC. Residues: CAISIQGGYGYTF.

This chain connects TRBV25-1 to TRBJ1-1, with 7 bases fitting TRBD1. From germline, CDR1 is MGHDK and CDR2 SYGVNS. Trimming at V came to 3 bases and at J to 4 bases, leaving 2 bases not matched to a gene. The CDR3 runs 13 residues. In DNA form, the CDR3 reads TGTGCCAGCAGTGACAGGGGGAGCACTGAAGCTTTCTTT. Amino acid sequence: CASSDRGSTEAFF.

The chain couples TRBV2 to TRBJ2-2, with 8 bases that match TRBD1. Germline CDR1 is SNHLY and CDR2 is FYNNEI. The CDR3 sequence is 16 residues long. Trimming took 4 bases from V and 2 from J; bases not matched to a gene: 6. The CDR3 spells CASSGWAGGNTGELFF. The CDR3 bases are TGTGCCAGCAGTGGTTGGGCAGGGGGCAACACCGGGGAGCTGTTTTTT.

The chain uses TRBV5-3 and TRBJ2-7; TRBD2 aligns across 7 bases. TRBV5-3 is an ORF, and what it does is uncertain. J gave up 3 bases and V 5 bases, and 17 bases lay outside the gene matches. There are 17 residues in the CDR3. The CDR3 region is CARRLPRGKVYHYEQYV. For the CDR3, the DNA is TGTGCCAGAAGACTCCCGCGGGGGAAGGTTTACCACTACGAGCAGTACGTC.